Listed below are T cell receptor beta chains from one sample, sequenced in a study of blood T cell repertoires in COVID-19. The data were produced by immunoSEQ multiplex PCR, yet TCRdb's version contains in-frame clones alone and is incomplete. The sample carries about 36,000 clones, just under 85% recorded once. Sequencing was done on a sample of peripheral blood. These receptors all stem from a human donor in a cohort sampled during active COVID-19. Each CDR3 is given with its conserved first and last residue. Each record gives: clone size, CDR3 length, J gene, D gene, V gene, CDR3 DNA, CDR3 protein. D genes are given only for firm matches. For some rows the clone size is stated as once, few or many, or as a class when expanded; others skip it.

abundance: .; len: 12; j_gene: TRBJ1-4; d_gene: .; v_gene: TRBV29-1; CDR3nt: TGCAGCGCCTACTTGTCGGGTGAAAAACTGTTTTTT; CDR3aa: CSAYLSGEKLFF
abundance: .; len: 17; j_gene: TRBJ2-3; d_gene: TRBD1; v_gene: TRBV7-9; CDR3nt: TGTGCCAGCAGCTTGAGTCGACAGGGGGCAAGCACAGATACGCAGTATTTT; CDR3aa: CASSLSRQGASTDTQYF
abundance: once; len: 14; j_gene: TRBJ1-4; d_gene: .; v_gene: TRBV11-3; CDR3nt: TGTGCCAGCAGCGTACTGGCAGGGAACGAAAAACTGTTTTTT; CDR3aa: CASSVLAGNEKLFF
abundance: .; len: 11; j_gene: TRBJ2-7; d_gene: .; v_gene: TRBV5-1; CDR3nt: TGCGCCAGCAGCAGTAGTAACGAGCAGTACTTC; CDR3aa: CASSSSNEQYF
abundance: once; len: 15; j_gene: TRBJ2-7; d_gene: .; v_gene: TRBV7-2; CDR3nt: TGTGCCAGCAGCTTAGTGGGGGGAAAAGGGTACGAGCAGTACTTC; CDR3aa: CASSLVGGKGYEQYF
abundance: .; len: 14; j_gene: TRBJ1-3; d_gene: TRBD1; v_gene: TRBV19; CDR3nt: TGTGCCAGTAGTCACCGGGACAGAGCTAACACCATATATTTT; CDR3aa: CASSHRDRANTIYF
abundance: .; len: 12; j_gene: TRBJ2-7; d_gene: .; v_gene: TRBV6-5; CDR3nt: TGTGCCAGCAGTCCCACAGGGTACGAGCAGTACTTC; CDR3aa: CASSPTGYEQYF
abundance: .; len: 13; j_gene: TRBJ1-1; d_gene: .; v_gene: TRBV27; CDR3nt: TGTGCCAGCAACCGAGGATCGAACACTGAAGCTTTCTTT; CDR3aa: CASNRGSNTEAFF
abundance: .; len: 15; j_gene: TRBJ2-7; d_gene: TRBD1; v_gene: TRBV7-2; CDR3nt: TGTGCCAGCAGCTTAGTTACAGGGGATTCCTACGAGCAGTACTTC; CDR3aa: CASSLVTGDSYEQYF
abundance: .; len: 14; j_gene: TRBJ2-7; d_gene: .; v_gene: TRBV4-3; CDR3nt: TGCGCCAGCAGCCAAGTTTTCCCTACCTACGAGCAGTACTTC; CDR3aa: CASSQVFPTYEQYF
abundance: .; len: 16; j_gene: TRBJ2-7; d_gene: .; v_gene: TRBV5-1; CDR3nt: TGCGCCAGCAGCTTCTCCTTGGAGGGAAGAGCCGGCGAGCAGTACTTC; CDR3aa: CASSFSLEGRAGEQYF
abundance: .; len: 16; j_gene: TRBJ1-1; d_gene: .; v_gene: TRBV2; CDR3nt: TGTGCCAGCAGTAGGCGTCGTGCGGGCCAGGACACTGAAGCTTTCTTT; CDR3aa: CASSRRRAGQDTEAFF
abundance: once; len: 15; j_gene: TRBJ2-1; d_gene: .; v_gene: TRBV9; CDR3nt: TGTGCCAGCAGCGTAGGACTAAACCCTTCCAATGAGCAGTTCTTC; CDR3aa: CASSVGLNPSNEQFF
abundance: .; len: 13; j_gene: TRBJ2-5; d_gene: TRBD1; v_gene: TRBV7-3; CDR3nt: TGTGCCAGCAGCCCTGGACAGGGGGAGACCCAGTACTTC; CDR3aa: CASSPGQGETQYF
abundance: .; len: 14; j_gene: TRBJ1-3; d_gene: .; v_gene: TRBV27; CDR3nt: TGTGCCAGCAGTTTAGGAGGCGGAGGAAACACCATATATTTT; CDR3aa: CASSLGGGGNTIYF
abundance: .; len: 13; j_gene: TRBJ1-2; d_gene: .; v_gene: TRBV27; CDR3nt: TGTGCCAGCACTGGGGCAGGGGTCTATGGCTACACCTTC; CDR3aa: CASTGAGVYGYTF
abundance: .; len: 14; j_gene: TRBJ1-1; d_gene: TRBD1; v_gene: TRBV6-4; CDR3nt: TGTGCCAGCAGTGCCACTCAGGGGGACACTGAAGCTTTCTTT; CDR3aa: CASSATQGDTEAFF
abundance: .; len: 16; j_gene: TRBJ2-2; d_gene: TRBD2; v_gene: TRBV6-2/TRBV6-3; CDR3nt: TGTGCCAGCAGTTACCCCCCCCTAGCGGTTCCCGGGGAGCTGTTTTTT; CDR3aa: CASSYPPLAVPGELFF
abundance: .; len: 14; j_gene: TRBJ1-2; d_gene: TRBD1; v_gene: TRBV18; CDR3nt: TGTGCCAGCTCACCCGGGACAGGGGTAGAAGGCTACACCTTC; CDR3aa: CASSPGTGVEGYTF
abundance: .; len: 13; j_gene: TRBJ2-1; d_gene: .; v_gene: TRBV7-2; CDR3nt: TGTGCCAGCAGCTTATACGGGGGCAATGAGCAGTTCTTC; CDR3aa: CASSLYGGNEQFF
abundance: .; len: 15; j_gene: TRBJ1-5; d_gene: .; v_gene: TRBV4-2; CDR3nt: TGTGCCAGCAGCCAAAGGAGGGAAAGCAATCAGCCCCAGCATTTT; CDR3aa: CASSQRRESNQPQHF
abundance: once; len: 14; j_gene: TRBJ2-2; d_gene: .; v_gene: TRBV7-2; CDR3nt: TGTGCCAGCAGTGGGGCAGCACCAGCCGGGGAGCTGTTTTTT; CDR3aa: CASSGAAPAGELFF
abundance: .; len: 17; j_gene: TRBJ2-2; d_gene: TRBD2; v_gene: TRBV29-1; CDR3nt: TGCAGCGCCTCCGCGGGACTAGCGGGGGGGCCATCCGGGGAGCTGTTTTTT; CDR3aa: CSASAGLAGGPSGELFF
abundance: few; len: 15; j_gene: TRBJ1-5; d_gene: TRBD1; v_gene: TRBV6-5; CDR3nt: TGTGCCAGCAGTCCCCGACAGGGGAGCAATCAGCCCCAGCATTTT; CDR3aa: CASSPRQGSNQPQHF
abundance: .; len: 12; j_gene: TRBJ2-3; d_gene: TRBD2; v_gene: TRBV12-3/TRBV12-4; CDR3nt: TGTGCCAGCAGAGTACGCGGGAGTACGCAGTATTTT; CDR3aa: CASRVRGSTQYF
abundance: .; len: 14; j_gene: TRBJ2-7; d_gene: TRBD2; v_gene: TRBV9; CDR3nt: TGTGCCAGCAGCGTTACTAGCGGGGCCGACGAGCAGTACTTC; CDR3aa: CASSVTSGADEQYF
abundance: .; len: 12; j_gene: TRBJ2-1; d_gene: .; v_gene: TRBV7-2; CDR3nt: TGTGCCAGCAGCCCAAGGCTGAGGGAGCAGTTCTTC; CDR3aa: CASSPRLREQFF
abundance: .; len: 12; j_gene: TRBJ1-3; d_gene: .; v_gene: TRBV28; CDR3nt: TGTGCCAGCAGTACATCTGGAAACACCATATATTTT; CDR3aa: CASSTSGNTIYF
abundance: .; len: 14; j_gene: TRBJ2-7; d_gene: .; v_gene: TRBV2; CDR3nt: TGTGCCAGCAGTGGTCTGACATCCCGATACGAGCAGTACTTC; CDR3aa: CASSGLTSRYEQYF
abundance: .; len: 15; j_gene: TRBJ2-7; d_gene: TRBD1; v_gene: TRBV6-2/TRBV6-3; CDR3nt: TGTGCCAGCAGTCCCGGACAGGGGCTTTCCTACGAGCAGTACTTC; CDR3aa: CASSPGQGLSYEQYF
abundance: .; len: 16; j_gene: TRBJ2-7; d_gene: .; v_gene: TRBV6-5; CDR3nt: TGTGCCAGCAGTTACAGCGCAGGGGCCGGACCCTACGAGCAGTACTTC; CDR3aa: CASSYSAGAGPYEQYF